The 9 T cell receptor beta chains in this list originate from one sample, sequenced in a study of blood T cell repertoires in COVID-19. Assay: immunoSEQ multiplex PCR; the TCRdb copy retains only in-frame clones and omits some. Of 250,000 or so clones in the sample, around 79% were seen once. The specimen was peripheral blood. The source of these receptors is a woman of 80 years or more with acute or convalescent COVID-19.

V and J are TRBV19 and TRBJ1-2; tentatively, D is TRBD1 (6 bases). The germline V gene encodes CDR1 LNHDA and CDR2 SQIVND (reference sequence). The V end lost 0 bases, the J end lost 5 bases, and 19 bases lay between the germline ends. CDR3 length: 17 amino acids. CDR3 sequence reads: CASSIDQRQAMLYGYTF. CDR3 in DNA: TGTGCCAGTAGTATAGATCAGCGACAGGCGATGCTGTATGGCTACACCTTC.

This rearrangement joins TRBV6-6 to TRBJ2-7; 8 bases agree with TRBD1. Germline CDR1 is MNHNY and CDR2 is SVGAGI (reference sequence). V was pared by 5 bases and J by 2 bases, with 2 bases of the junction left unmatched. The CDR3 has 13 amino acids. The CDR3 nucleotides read TGTGCCAGCAGTGTACAGGGGGCCTACGAGCAGTACTTC. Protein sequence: CASSVQGAYEQYF.

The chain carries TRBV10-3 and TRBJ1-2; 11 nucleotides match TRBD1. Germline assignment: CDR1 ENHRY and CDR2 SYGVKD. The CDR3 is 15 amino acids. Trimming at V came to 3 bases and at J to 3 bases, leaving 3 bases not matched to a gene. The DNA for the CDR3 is TGTGCCATCAGTGACCCGGGACAGGGGGACTATGGCTACACCTTC. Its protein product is CAISDPGQGDYGYTF.

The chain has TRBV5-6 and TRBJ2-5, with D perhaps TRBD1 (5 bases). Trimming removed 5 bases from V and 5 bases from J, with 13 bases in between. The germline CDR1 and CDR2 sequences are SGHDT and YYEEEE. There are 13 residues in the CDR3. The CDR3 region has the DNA TGTGCCAGCAGTACGGACATGGGGGAGACCCAGTACTTC. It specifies CASSTDMGETQYF.

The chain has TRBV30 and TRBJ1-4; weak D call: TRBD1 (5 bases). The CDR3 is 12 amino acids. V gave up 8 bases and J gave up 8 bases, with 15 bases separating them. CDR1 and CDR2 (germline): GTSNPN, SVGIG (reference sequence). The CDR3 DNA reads TGTGCCCCAGAGGACACCGGGGAAAAACTGTTTTTT. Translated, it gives CAPEDTGEKLFF.

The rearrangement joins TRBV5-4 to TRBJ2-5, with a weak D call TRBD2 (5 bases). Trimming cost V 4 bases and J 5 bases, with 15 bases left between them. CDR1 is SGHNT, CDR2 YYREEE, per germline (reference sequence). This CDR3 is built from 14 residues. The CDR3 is CASSIGLREETQYF. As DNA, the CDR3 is TGTGCCAGCAGCATAGGACTGCGTGAGGAGACCCAGTACTTC.

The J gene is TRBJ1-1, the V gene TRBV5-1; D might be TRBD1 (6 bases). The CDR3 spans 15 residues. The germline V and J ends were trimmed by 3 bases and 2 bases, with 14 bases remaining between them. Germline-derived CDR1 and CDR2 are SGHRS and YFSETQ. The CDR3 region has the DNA TGCGCCAGCAGCTGGAGGACAGATAGCAACACTGAAGCTTTCTTT. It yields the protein CASSWRTDSNTEAFF.

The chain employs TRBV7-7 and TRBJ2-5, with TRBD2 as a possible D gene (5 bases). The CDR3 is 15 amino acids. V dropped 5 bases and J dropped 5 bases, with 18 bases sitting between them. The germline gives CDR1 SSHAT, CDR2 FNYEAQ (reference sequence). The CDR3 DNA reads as TGTGCCAGCAGCCCACGACTAACCCAGGTGGAGACCCAGTACTTC. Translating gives CASSPRLTQVETQYF.

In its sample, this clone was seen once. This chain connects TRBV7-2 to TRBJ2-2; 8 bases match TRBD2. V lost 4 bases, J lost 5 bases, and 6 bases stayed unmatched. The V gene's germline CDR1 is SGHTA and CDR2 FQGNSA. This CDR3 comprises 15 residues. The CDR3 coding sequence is TGTGCCAGCAGCTGGGGGACTAGGTCTACCGGGGAGCTGTTTTTT. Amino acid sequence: CASSWGTRSTGELFF.